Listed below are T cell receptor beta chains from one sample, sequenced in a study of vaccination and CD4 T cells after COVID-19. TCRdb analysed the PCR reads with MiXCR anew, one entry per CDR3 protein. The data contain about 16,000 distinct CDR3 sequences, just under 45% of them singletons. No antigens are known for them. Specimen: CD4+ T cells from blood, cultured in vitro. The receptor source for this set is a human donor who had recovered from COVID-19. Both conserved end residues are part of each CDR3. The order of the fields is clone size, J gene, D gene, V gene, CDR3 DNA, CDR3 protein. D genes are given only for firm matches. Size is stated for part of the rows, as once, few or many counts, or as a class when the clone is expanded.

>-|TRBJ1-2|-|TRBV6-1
TGTGCCAGCAGCCGCAACAGGGAAACCTATGGCTACACCTTC
CASSRNRETYGYTF
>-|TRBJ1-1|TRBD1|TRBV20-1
TGCAGTGCTATAAACGGACTCAACAGGGGTGGGAACACTGAAGCTTTCTTT
CSAINGLNRGGNTEAFF
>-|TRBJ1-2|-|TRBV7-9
TGTGCCAGCAGCTTAGAAGCAGGGAACTATGGCTACACCTTC
CASSLEAGNYGYTF
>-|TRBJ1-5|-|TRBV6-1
TGTGCCAGCAGTGATGCGGGTAATCAGCCCCAGCATTTT
CASSDAGNQPQHF
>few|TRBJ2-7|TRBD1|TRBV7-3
TGTGCCAGCAGCTTAACGCAGGGGGCCTCCTACGAGCAGTACTTC
CASSLTQGASYEQYF
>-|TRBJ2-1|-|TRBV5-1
TGCGCCAGCAGCCTAGGTGGAAATGAGCAGTTCTTC
CASSLGGNEQFF
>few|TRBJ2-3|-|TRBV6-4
TGTGCCAGCAGTGACCGCGGGGACATAGATACGCAGTATTTT
CASSDRGDIDTQYF
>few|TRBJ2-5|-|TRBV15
TGTGCCACCAGCCCAGACCCAAGTTTCCAAGAGACCCAGTACTTC
CATSPDPSFQETQYF
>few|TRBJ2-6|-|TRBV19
TGTGCCAGTAGCGTCGGGAGGGCCAACGTCCTGACTTTC
CASSVGRANVLTF
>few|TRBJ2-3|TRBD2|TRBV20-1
TGCAGTGCTAGGATCGGGGGCACTAGCGGACATCACACAGATACGCAGTATTTT
CSARIGGTSGHHTDTQYF
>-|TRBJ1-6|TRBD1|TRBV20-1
TGCAGTGCTAGTGATGCAGGGGGGGGGTCACCCCTCCACTTT
CSASDAGGGSPLHF
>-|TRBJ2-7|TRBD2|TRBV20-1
TGCAGTGCTAGCGAGGGGACTAGCGGGAGAAACGAGCAGTACTTC
CSASEGTSGRNEQYF
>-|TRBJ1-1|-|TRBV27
TGTGCCAGCAGTTTAGCTTCGGTAAGAAACACTGAAGCTTTCTTT
CASSLASVRNTEAFF
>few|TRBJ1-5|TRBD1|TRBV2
TGTGCCAGTACAGGGGATGGCAATCAGCCCCAGCATTTT
CASTGDGNQPQHF
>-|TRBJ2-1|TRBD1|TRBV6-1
TGTGCCAGCGGGAAGCAGGGGGTCGGCAATGAGCAGTTCTTC
CASGKQGVGNEQFF
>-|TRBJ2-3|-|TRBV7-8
TGTGCCAGCACCCTTAGCTCCCCCCGGGCGGCTACGCAGTATTTT
CASTLSSPRAATQYF
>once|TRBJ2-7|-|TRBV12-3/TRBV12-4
TGTGCCAGCAGTCCTAACGGCAGGTCCTACGAGCAGTACTTC
CASSPNGRSYEQYF
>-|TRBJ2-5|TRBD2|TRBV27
TGTGCCAGCAGTTACCTAGCGGGGGCCGAGACCCAGTACTTC
CASSYLAGAETQYF
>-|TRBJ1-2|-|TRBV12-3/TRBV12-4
TGTGCCAGCAGTTTAAGCCCCCCAGGGTATGGCTACACCTTC
CASSLSPPGYGYTF
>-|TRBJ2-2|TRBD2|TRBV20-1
TGCAGTGCCAGGACTAGCGGGGGCCTTCCTACCGGGGAGCTGTTTTTT
CSARTSGGLPTGELFF
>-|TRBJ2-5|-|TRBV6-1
TGTGCCAGCAGGACCCTTCAGGGAGAGACCCAGTACTTC
CASRTLQGETQYF
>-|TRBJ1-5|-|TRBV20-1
TGCAGTGCTAGAGATCAGACAGTCCTTCGCAATCAGCCCCAGCATTTT
CSARDQTVLRNQPQHF
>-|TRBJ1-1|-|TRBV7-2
TGTGCCAGCAGCCGCGGCCGTGAAGCTTTCTTT
CASSRGREAFF
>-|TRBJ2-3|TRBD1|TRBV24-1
TGTGCCACCAGTGCCTGGGGCAGGGGGCAGACAGATACGCAGTATTTT
CATSAWGRGQTDTQYF
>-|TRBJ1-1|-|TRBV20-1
TGCAGTGCTAGTTTTAGGGTCACTGAAGCTTTCTTT
CSASFRVTEAFF
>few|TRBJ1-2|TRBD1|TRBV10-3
TGTGCCATCAGCGGACAGGGCGAGGAGTATGGCTACACCTTC
CAISGQGEEYGYTF
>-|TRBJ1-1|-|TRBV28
TGTGCCAGCGGAAGAGGGATTCGTGCTTTCTTT
CASGRGIRAFF
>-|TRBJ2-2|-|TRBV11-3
TGTGCCAGCAGCCCCCGGGGGACCGGGGAGCTGTTTTTT
CASSPRGTGELFF
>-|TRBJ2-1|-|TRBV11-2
TGTGCCAGCAGCTTAGTAGTTTACAATGAGCAGTTCTTC
CASSLVVYNEQFF
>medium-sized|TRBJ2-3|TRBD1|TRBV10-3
TGTGCCATCAGTGAGAGCAGGGGGCCCACAGATACGCAGTATTTT
CAISESRGPTDTQYF
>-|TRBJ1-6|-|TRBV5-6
TGTGTCAGCAGCTTGGAAGGGATAAATTCACCCCTCCACTTT
CVSSLEGINSPLHF
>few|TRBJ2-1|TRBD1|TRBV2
TGTGCCAGCAGGGTGGGACAGAGCTCCTACAATGAGCAGTTCTTC
CASRVGQSSYNEQFF
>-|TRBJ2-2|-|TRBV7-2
TGTGCCAGCAGCACTTATCGGACATTTAACACCGGGGAGCTGTTTTTT
CASSTYRTFNTGELFF
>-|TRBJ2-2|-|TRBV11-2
TGTGCCAGCAGCTTAGGTCCAGGGTCCGGGGAGCTGTTTTTT
CASSLGPGSGELFF
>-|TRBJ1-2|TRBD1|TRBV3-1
TGTGCCAGCAGCCAAGATTCAATCAGGGGGCCCTATGGCTACACCTTC
CASSQDSIRGPYGYTF
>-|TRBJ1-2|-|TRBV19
TGTGCCAGTAGTGCACACTATGGCTACACCTTC
CASSAHYGYTF
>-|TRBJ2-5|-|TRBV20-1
TGCAGTGCTAGAGGTGGATACCAAGAGACCCAGTACTTC
CSARGGYQETQYF
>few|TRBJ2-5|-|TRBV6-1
TGTGCCAGCAGTGGTCAGGAAAAGACCCAGTACTTC
CASSGQEKTQYF